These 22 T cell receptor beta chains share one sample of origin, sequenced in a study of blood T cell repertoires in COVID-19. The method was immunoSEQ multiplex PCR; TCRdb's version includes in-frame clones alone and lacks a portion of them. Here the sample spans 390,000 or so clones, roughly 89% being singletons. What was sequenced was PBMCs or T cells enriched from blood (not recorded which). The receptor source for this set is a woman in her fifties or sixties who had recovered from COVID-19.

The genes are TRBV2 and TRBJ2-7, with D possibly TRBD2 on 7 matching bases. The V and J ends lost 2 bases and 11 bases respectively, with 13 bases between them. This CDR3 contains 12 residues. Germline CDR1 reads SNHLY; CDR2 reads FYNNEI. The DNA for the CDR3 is TGTGCCAGCAGTGAAAGTCGAGGGGGGGAGTACTTC. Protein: CASSESRGGEYF.

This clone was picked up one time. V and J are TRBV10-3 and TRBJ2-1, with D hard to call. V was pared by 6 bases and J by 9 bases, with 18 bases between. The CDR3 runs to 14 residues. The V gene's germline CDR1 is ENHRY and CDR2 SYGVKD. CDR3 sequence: CAIRDDLTLAEQFF. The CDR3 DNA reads TGTGCCATCAGAGACGACTTGACCCTCGCTGAGCAGTTCTTC.

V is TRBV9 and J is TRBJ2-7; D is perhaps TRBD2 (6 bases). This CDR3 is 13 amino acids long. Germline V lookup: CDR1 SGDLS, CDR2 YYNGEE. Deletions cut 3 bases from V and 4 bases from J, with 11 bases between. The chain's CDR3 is CASSGRGSYEQYF. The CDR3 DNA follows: TGTGCCAGCAGCGGACGGGGGAGTTACGAGCAGTACTTC.

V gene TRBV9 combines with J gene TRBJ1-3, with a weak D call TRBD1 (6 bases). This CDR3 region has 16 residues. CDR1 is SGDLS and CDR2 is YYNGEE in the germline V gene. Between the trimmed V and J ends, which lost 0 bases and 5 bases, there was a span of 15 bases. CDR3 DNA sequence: TGTGCCAGCAGCGTAGGGACAGATATGAATAGAAACACCATATATTTT. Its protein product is CASSVGTDMNRNTIYF. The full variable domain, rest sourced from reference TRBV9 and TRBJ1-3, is DSGVTQTPKHLITATGQRVTLRCSPRSGDLSVYWYQQSLDQGLQFLIQYYNGEERAKGNILERFSAQQFPDLHSELNLSSLELGDSALYFCASSVGTDMNRNTIYFGEGSWLTVV.

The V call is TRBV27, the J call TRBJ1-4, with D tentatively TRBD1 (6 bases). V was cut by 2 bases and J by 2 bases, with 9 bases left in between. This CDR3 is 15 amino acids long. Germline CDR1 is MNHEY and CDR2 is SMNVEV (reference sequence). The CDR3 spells CASSLRGMTNEKLFF. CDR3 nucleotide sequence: TGTGCCAGCAGTTTAAGGGGGATGACTAATGAAAAACTGTTTTTT. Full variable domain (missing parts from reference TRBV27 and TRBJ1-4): EAQVTQNPRYLITVTGKKLTVTCSQNMNHEYMSWYRQDPGLGLRQIYYSMNVEVTDKGDVPEGYKVSRKEKRNFPLILESPSPNQTSLYFCASSLRGMTNEKLFFGSGTQLSVL.

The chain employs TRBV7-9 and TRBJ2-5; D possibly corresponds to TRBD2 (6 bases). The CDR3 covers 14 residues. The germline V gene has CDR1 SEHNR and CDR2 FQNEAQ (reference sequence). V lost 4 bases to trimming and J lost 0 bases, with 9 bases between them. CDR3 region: CASSSRDYQETQYF. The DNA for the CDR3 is TGTGCCAGCAGCTCCCGGGACTACCAAGAGACCCAGTACTTC.

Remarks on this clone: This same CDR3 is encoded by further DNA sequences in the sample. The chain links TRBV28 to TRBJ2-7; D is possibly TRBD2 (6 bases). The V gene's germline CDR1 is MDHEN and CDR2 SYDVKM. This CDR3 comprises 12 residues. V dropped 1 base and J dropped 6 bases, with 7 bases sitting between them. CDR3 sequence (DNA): TGTGCCAGCAGTTTATCCGGGAGCGAGCAGTACTTC. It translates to CASSLSGSEQYF.

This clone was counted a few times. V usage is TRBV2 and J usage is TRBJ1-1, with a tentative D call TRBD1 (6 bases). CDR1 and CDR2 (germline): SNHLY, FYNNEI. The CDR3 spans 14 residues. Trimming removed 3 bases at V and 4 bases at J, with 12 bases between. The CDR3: CASSETGSITEAFF. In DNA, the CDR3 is TGTGCCAGCAGTGAGACAGGCTCTATCACTGAAGCTTTCTTT.

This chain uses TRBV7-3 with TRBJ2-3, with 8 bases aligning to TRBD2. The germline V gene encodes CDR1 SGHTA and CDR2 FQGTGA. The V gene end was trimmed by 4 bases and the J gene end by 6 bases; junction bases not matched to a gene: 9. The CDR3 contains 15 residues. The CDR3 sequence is CASSSSGGPGDTQYF. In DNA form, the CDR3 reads TGTGCCAGCAGCTCGAGCGGGGGCCCCGGTGATACGCAGTATTTT. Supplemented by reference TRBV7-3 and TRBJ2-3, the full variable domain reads GAGVSQTPSNKVTEKGKYVELRCDPISGHTALYWYRQSLGQGPEFLIYFQGTGAADDSGLPNDRFFAVRPEGSVSTLKIQRTERGDSAVYLCASSSSGGPGDTQYFGPGTRLTVL.

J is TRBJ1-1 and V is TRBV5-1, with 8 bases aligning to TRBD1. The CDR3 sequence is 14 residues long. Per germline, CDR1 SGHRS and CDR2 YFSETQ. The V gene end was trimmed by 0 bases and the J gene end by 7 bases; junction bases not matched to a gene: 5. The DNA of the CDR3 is TGCGCCAGCAGCTTGGCGAACAGGGGGGATGAAGCTTTCTTT. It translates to CASSLANRGDEAFF.

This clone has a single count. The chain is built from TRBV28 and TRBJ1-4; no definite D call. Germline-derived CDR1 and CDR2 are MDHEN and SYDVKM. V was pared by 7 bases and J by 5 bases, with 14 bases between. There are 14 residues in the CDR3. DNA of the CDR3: TGTGCCAGCAACACGAGAGGGAGGAATGAAAAACTGTTTTTT. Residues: CASNTRGRNEKLFF.

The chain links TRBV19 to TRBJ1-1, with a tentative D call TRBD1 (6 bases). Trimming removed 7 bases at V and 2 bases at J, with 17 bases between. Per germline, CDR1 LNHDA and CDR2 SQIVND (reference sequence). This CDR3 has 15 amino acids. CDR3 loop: CASNSGEGSNTEAFF. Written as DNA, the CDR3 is TGTGCCAGTAACTCAGGGGAGGGGTCCAACACTGAAGCTTTCTTT.

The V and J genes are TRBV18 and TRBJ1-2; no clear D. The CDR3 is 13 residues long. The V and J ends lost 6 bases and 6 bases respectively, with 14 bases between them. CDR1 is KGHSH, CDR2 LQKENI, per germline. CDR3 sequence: CASSVDVRDGYTF. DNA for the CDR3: TGTGCCAGCTCCGTCGATGTGAGGGATGGCTACACCTTC.

The CDR3, as DNA: TGTGCCAGCAGCCCCCCCGGGTTAGGAGAGCAGTACTTC. Residues: CASSPPGLGEQYF. The chain joins TRBV7-3 to TRBJ2-7, with D unresolved. The CDR3 sequence is 13 residues long. Germline loops: CDR1 SGHTA, CDR2 FQGTGA. The V end was cut by 5 bases, the J end by 7 bases, with 15 bases between.

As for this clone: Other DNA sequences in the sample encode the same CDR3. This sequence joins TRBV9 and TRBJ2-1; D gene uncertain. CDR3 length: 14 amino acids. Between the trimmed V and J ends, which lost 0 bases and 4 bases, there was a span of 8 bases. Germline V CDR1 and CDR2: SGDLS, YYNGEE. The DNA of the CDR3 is TGTGCCAGCAGCGTAGGGCTTCCTTACAATGAGCAGTTCTTC. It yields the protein CASSVGLPYNEQFF.

This chain's CDR3 is CASSLAGQGARWYGYTF. CDR3 bases: TGTGCCAGCAGCCTAGCCGGACAGGGGGCGCGGTGGTATGGCTACACCTTC. The V and J genes are TRBV11-2 and TRBJ1-2, with 11 bases lining up with TRBD1. The germline V gene encodes CDR1 SGHAT and CDR2 FQNNGV. This CDR3 is built from 17 residues. J lost 5 bases, V lost 5 bases, and 13 bases had no gene match.

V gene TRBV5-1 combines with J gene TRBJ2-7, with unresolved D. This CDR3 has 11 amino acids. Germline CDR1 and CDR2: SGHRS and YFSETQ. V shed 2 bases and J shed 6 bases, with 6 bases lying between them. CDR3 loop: CASSFGFEQYF. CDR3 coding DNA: TGCGCCAGCAGCTTCGGTTTCGAGCAGTACTTC. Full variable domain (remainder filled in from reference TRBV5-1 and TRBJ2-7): KAGVTQTPRYLIKTRGQQVTLSCSPISGHRSVSWYQQTPGQGLQFLFEYFSETQRNKGNFPGRFSGRQFSNSRSEMNVSTLELGDSALYLCASSFGFEQYFGPGTRLTVT.

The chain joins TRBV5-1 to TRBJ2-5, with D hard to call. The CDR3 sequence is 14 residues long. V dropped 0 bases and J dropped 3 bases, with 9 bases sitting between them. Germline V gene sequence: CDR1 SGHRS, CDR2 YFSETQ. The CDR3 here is CASSLGHEKETQYF. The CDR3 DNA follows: TGCGCCAGCAGCTTGGGCCATGAGAAAGAGACCCAGTACTTC.

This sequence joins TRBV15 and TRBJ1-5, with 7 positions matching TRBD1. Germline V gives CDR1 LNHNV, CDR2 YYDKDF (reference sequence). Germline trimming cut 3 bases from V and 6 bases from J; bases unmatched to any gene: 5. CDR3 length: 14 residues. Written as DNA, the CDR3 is TGTGCCACCAGCAGCGACAGGGAGGTTCAGCCCCAGCATTTT. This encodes CATSSDREVQPQHF. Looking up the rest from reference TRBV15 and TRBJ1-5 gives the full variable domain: DAMVIQNPRYQVTQFGKPVTLSCSQTLNHNVMYWYQQKSSQAPKLLFHYYDKDFNNEADTPDNFQSRRPNTSFCFLDIRSPGLGDTAMYLCATSSDREVQPQHFGDGTRLSIL.

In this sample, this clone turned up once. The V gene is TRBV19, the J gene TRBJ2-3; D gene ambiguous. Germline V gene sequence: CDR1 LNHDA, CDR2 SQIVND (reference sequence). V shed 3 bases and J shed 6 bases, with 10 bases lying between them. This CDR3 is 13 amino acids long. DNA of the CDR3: TGTGCCAGTAGTATCAGGCTCACGGATACGCAGTATTTT. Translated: CASSIRLTDTQYF.

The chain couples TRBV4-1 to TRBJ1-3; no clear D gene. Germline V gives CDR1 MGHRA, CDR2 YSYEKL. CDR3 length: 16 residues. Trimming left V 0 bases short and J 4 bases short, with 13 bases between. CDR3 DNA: TGCGCCAGCAGCCAAGACTGGGGAGAGGCGGGAAACACCATATATTTT. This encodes CASSQDWGEAGNTIYF.

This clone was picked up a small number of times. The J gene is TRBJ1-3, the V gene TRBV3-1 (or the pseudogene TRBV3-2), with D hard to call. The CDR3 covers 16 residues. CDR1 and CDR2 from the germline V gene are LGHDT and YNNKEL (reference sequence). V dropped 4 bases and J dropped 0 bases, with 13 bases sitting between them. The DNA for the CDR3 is TGTGCCAGCAGCCTATCATCCGGGAGCTCTGGAAACACCATATATTTT. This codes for CASSLSSGSSGNTIYF.